A selection of T cell receptor beta chains follows, all from one sample in a study of human T cells and chemical hapten exposure. TCRdb reprocessed the RACE reads via MiXCR and lists one record per CDR3 protein. This table has 85,000 to 100,000 distinct CDR3 sequences, around 25% appearing once. Here the sequenced sample was whole blood, taken in connection with sensitization to the hapten diphenylcyclopropenone (DPC). Receptor source: a man aged 35-49 years with alopecia areata. Some clones in this sample may be carry-over from other donors' samples. The CDR3 runs from the conserved cysteine through the conserved F or W. Each record gives: clone size, V gene, J gene, CDR3 length, D gene, CDR3 protein, CDR3 DNA. The D gene is left open where the match is weak. Rows give clone size only sometimes, using once, few, many, or a class for an expanded clone.

clone_size: -; v_call: TRBV3-1; j_call: TRBJ2-2; cdr3_length: 18; d_call: TRBD1; cdr3_aa: CASSQSPDRTGFTGELFF; cdr3_nt: TGTGCCAGCAGCCAGTCGCCAGACAGGACAGGATTTACCGGGGAGCTGTTTTTT
clone_size: many; v_call: TRBV27; j_call: TRBJ2-2; cdr3_length: 13; d_call: -; cdr3_aa: CASSLRDDGELFF; cdr3_nt: TGTGCCAGCAGTTTAAGGGACGACGGGGAGCTGTTTTTT
clone_size: few; v_call: TRBV27; j_call: TRBJ2-4; cdr3_length: 16; d_call: TRBD2; cdr3_aa: CASSPTPSGTKNIQYF; cdr3_nt: TGTGCCAGCAGTCCCACCCCCAGCGGGACTAAAAACATTCAGTACTTC
clone_size: few; v_call: TRBV2; j_call: TRBJ2-1; cdr3_length: 16; d_call: -; cdr3_aa: CASSELRQARYDEQFF; cdr3_nt: TGTGCCAGCAGTGAATTACGACAGGCCCGCTACGATGAGCAGTTCTTC
clone_size: -; v_call: TRBV20-1; j_call: TRBJ2-3; cdr3_length: 17; d_call: TRBD1; cdr3_aa: CSARRDSLVSRADTQYF; cdr3_nt: TGCAGTGCTAGGAGGGACAGTTTGGTCTCACGGGCAGATACGCAGTATTTT
clone_size: -; v_call: TRBV10-3; j_call: TRBJ2-5; cdr3_length: 12; d_call: -; cdr3_aa: CAISEFSETQYF; cdr3_nt: TGTGCCATCAGTGAGTTTAGTGAGACCCAGTACTTC
clone_size: few; v_call: TRBV27; j_call: TRBJ2-7; cdr3_length: 14; d_call: TRBD1; cdr3_aa: CASSLQDRWDVQYF; cdr3_nt: TGTGCCAGCAGTTTGCAGGACAGGTGGGACGTGCAGTACTTC
clone_size: -; v_call: TRBV11-2; j_call: TRBJ2-3; cdr3_length: 17; d_call: -; cdr3_aa: CASSLGPGVSRTDTQYF; cdr3_nt: TGTGCCAGCAGCTTGGGGCCCGGGGTCTCTCGCACAGATACGCAGTATTTT
clone_size: few; v_call: TRBV28; j_call: TRBJ2-7; cdr3_length: 12; d_call: -; cdr3_aa: CATQGRIYEQYF; cdr3_nt: TGTGCTACTCAGGGCAGGATCTACGAGCAGTACTTC
clone_size: -; v_call: TRBV13; j_call: TRBJ2-3; cdr3_length: 15; d_call: -; cdr3_aa: CASSLVFGAIDTQYF; cdr3_nt: TGTGCCAGCAGCTTAGTTTTTGGGGCGATAGATACGCAGTATTTT
clone_size: many; v_call: TRBV4-3; j_call: TRBJ1-2; cdr3_length: 14; d_call: -; cdr3_aa: CASSLSAGVEGYTF; cdr3_nt: TGCGCCAGCAGCCTAAGTGCTGGGGTGGAAGGCTACACCTTC
clone_size: -; v_call: TRBV20-1; j_call: TRBJ1-6; cdr3_length: 15; d_call: -; cdr3_aa: CSAREQDTYNSPLHF; cdr3_nt: TGCAGTGCTAGAGAACAGGACACCTATAATTCACCCCTCCACTTT
clone_size: few; v_call: TRBV12-3/TRBV12-4; j_call: TRBJ2-2; cdr3_length: 16; d_call: -; cdr3_aa: CASSLGRRRDTGELFF; cdr3_nt: TGTGCCAGCAGTCTGGGACGCCGCCGGGACACCGGGGAGCTGTTTTTT
clone_size: -; v_call: TRBV18; j_call: TRBJ2-5; cdr3_length: 12; d_call: -; cdr3_aa: CASSQYQETQYF; cdr3_nt: TGTGCCAGCTCACAGTACCAAGAGACCCAGTACTTC
clone_size: few; v_call: TRBV27; j_call: TRBJ2-2; cdr3_length: 18; d_call: TRBD1; cdr3_aa: CASSLQRQGSSLTGELFF; cdr3_nt: TGTGCCAGCAGTTTGCAAAGACAGGGGTCATCGTTGACCGGGGAGCTGTTTTTT
clone_size: -; v_call: TRBV7-9; j_call: TRBJ2-3; cdr3_length: 12; d_call: -; cdr3_aa: CASSYGGDTQYF; cdr3_nt: TGTGCCAGCAGCTATGGTGGGGATACGCAGTATTTT
clone_size: -; v_call: TRBV6-5; j_call: TRBJ2-1; cdr3_length: 14; d_call: -; cdr3_aa: CASSYSVGNWEQFF; cdr3_nt: TGTGCCAGCAGTTACTCGGTGGGGAATTGGGAGCAGTTCTTC
clone_size: few; v_call: TRBV14; j_call: TRBJ1-1; cdr3_length: 15; d_call: -; cdr3_aa: CASSQDDRRDTEAFF; cdr3_nt: TGTGCCAGCAGCCAAGACGACAGGAGGGACACTGAAGCTTTCTTT
clone_size: few; v_call: TRBV7-2; j_call: TRBJ1-6; cdr3_length: 17; d_call: TRBD1; cdr3_aa: CASSLAQTGGRNSPLHF; cdr3_nt: TGTGCCAGCAGCTTAGCCCAGACAGGGGGTCGTAATTCACCCCTCCACTTT
clone_size: -; v_call: TRBV20-1; j_call: TRBJ2-2; cdr3_length: 14; d_call: -; cdr3_aa: CSASDTDWGGELFF; cdr3_nt: TGCAGTGCTAGCGACACGGACTGGGGGGGGGAGCTGTTTTTT
clone_size: -; v_call: TRBV20-1; j_call: TRBJ1-6; cdr3_length: 16; d_call: -; cdr3_aa: CSASRVGRLNNSPLHF; cdr3_nt: TGCAGTGCTAGTAGGGTGGGCAGGCTAAATAATTCACCCCTCCACTTT
clone_size: few; v_call: TRBV6-5; j_call: TRBJ1-1; cdr3_length: 14; d_call: TRBD1; cdr3_aa: CASSIQGTNTEAFF; cdr3_nt: TGTGCCAGCAGCATACAGGGGACGAACACTGAAGCTTTCTTT
clone_size: -; v_call: TRBV6-1; j_call: TRBJ1-2; cdr3_length: 14; d_call: -; cdr3_aa: CASSEERKNYGYTF; cdr3_nt: TGTGCCAGCAGTGAAGAACGGAAGAACTATGGCTACACCTTC
clone_size: few; v_call: TRBV7-3; j_call: TRBJ2-1; cdr3_length: 15; d_call: -; cdr3_aa: CASSLNIASYNEQFF; cdr3_nt: TGTGCCAGCAGCTTAAATATAGCGTCCTACAATGAGCAGTTCTTC
clone_size: few; v_call: TRBV12-3/TRBV12-4; j_call: TRBJ2-1; cdr3_length: 13; d_call: -; cdr3_aa: CASTLRGGSEQFF; cdr3_nt: TGTGCCAGCACCTTAAGAGGGGGGAGTGAGCAGTTCTTC
clone_size: few; v_call: TRBV2; j_call: TRBJ2-6; cdr3_length: 18; d_call: -; cdr3_aa: CASSLSRGSASGANVLTF; cdr3_nt: TGTGCCAGCAGTCTTTCTAGGGGATCGGCCTCTGGGGCCAACGTCCTGACTTTC
clone_size: few; v_call: TRBV5-1; j_call: TRBJ2-7; cdr3_length: 15; d_call: -; cdr3_aa: CASSPEAPRDYEQYF; cdr3_nt: TGCGCCAGCAGCCCGGAGGCCCCTAGAGACTACGAGCAGTACTTC
clone_size: few; v_call: TRBV5-1; j_call: TRBJ2-7; cdr3_length: 17; d_call: -; cdr3_aa: CASSSAGVRGNSYEQYF; cdr3_nt: TGCGCCAGCAGCTCCGCAGGGGTCCGCGGGAACTCCTACGAGCAGTACTTC
clone_size: -; v_call: TRBV28; j_call: TRBJ1-5; cdr3_length: 15; d_call: TRBD1; cdr3_aa: CASNARQGKNQPQHF; cdr3_nt: TGTGCCAGCAACGCGAGACAGGGTAAGAATCAGCCCCAGCATTTT
clone_size: -; v_call: TRBV5-1; j_call: TRBJ2-1; cdr3_length: 15; d_call: -; cdr3_aa: CASSSNTGSYNEQFF; cdr3_nt: TGCGCCAGCAGCTCTAATACAGGGAGCTACAATGAGCAGTTCTTC
clone_size: -; v_call: TRBV3-1; j_call: TRBJ1-3; cdr3_length: 14; d_call: -; cdr3_aa: CASSPTVQGNTIYF; cdr3_nt: TGTGCCAGCAGCCCAACGGTCCAAGGAAACACCATATATTTT
clone_size: -; v_call: TRBV10-2; j_call: TRBJ2-7; cdr3_length: 11; d_call: -; cdr3_aa: CASSEILEQYF; cdr3_nt: TGCGCCAGCAGTGAGATACTAGAGCAGTACTTC
clone_size: -; v_call: TRBV6-5; j_call: TRBJ2-7; cdr3_length: 16; d_call: TRBD1; cdr3_aa: CASSTPGQASSYEQYF; cdr3_nt: TGTGCCAGCAGTACCCCGGGACAGGCGAGCTCCTACGAGCAGTACTTC
clone_size: few; v_call: TRBV6-5; j_call: TRBJ2-1; cdr3_length: 13; d_call: -; cdr3_aa: CASRSTAADEQFF; cdr3_nt: TGTGCCAGCAGATCAACCGCGGCAGATGAGCAGTTCTTC
clone_size: -; v_call: TRBV12-3/TRBV12-4; j_call: TRBJ2-5; cdr3_length: 14; d_call: -; cdr3_aa: CASSFRTPQETQYF; cdr3_nt: TGTGCCAGCAGTTTCCGGACCCCCCAAGAGACCCAGTACTTC
clone_size: -; v_call: TRBV28; j_call: TRBJ1-6; cdr3_length: 15; d_call: TRBD1; cdr3_aa: CASSSAGQGGSPLHF; cdr3_nt: TGTGCCAGCAGTTCCGCGGGACAGGGCGGTTCACCCCTCCACTTT